These 2 T cell receptor beta chains share one sample of origin, sequenced in a study of blood T cell repertoires in COVID-19. Here immunoSEQ multiplex PCR was the method, and the copy in TCRdb shows in-frame clones only, minus some. The profile shows about 250,000 clones, around four fifths of them singletons. The sequencing sample was made of peripheral blood. The receptors derive from a woman aged 55-69 years with active or convalescent COVID-19.

J is TRBJ1-1 and V is TRBV5-4; TRBD1 aligns across 11 bases. Germline V gene lookup returns CDR1 SGHNT and CDR2 YYREEE (reference sequence). V shed 2 bases, J shed 4 bases, and the junction held 1 base outside the gene matches. The CDR3 extends over 14 amino acids. CDR3 sequence (DNA): TGTGCCAGCAGCTTCGGGACAGGGGGCACTGAAGCTTTCTTT. The encoded protein is CASSFGTGGTEAFF.

This chain's CDR3 is CASSPRVQGPNQPQHF. DNA for the CDR3: TGTGCCAGCTCACCAAGAGTACAGGGACCCAATCAGCCCCAGCATTTT. The V gene is TRBV18, the J gene TRBJ1-5; D might be TRBD1 (6 bases). The length of the CDR3 is 16 residues. Per the germline V gene, CDR1 is KGHSH and CDR2 is LQKENI. Trimming cost V 2 bases and J 3 bases, with 14 bases left between them.